This T cell receptor (beta chain) was observed in a study of human T cells and chemical hapten exposure. In the study overall: Small volume differences among pooled libraries mainly caused per-sample TCR yield variation. Study findings and constraints: No shift was seen in TCRs above 1 in 1000 frequency with DPC sensitization.

Unfractionated whole blood was the source from which total RNA was extracted. Of note for this clonotype: The antigen is undetermined.

Individual cDNA molecules received unique molecular identifiers in the library. In the authors' methods: A typical sample had roughly 96,000 TCRs, with 23,224 to 690,600 overall. MiXCR was run by TCRdb on the reads, yielding one entry per CDR3 protein. In this record, the V and J calls reflect TCRdb's handling and not the investigators' own analysis. The data show 100,000 to 150,000 distinct CDR3 sequences, around 8.5% seen once. This sequence originates from a human donor in good health. Some clones in this sample may be carry-over from other donors' samples. Sequenced material: whole blood.

DNA for the CDR3: TGCGCCAGCAGCACCCAGGGGGGCGGTAGCTACGAGCAGTACTTC. Translation: CASSTQGGGSYEQYF. The chain couples TRBV5-1 to TRBJ2-7; D possibly corresponds to TRBD1 (7 bases). The V and J ends lost 4 bases and 3 bases respectively, with 17 bases between them. CDR1 is SGHRS, CDR2 YFSETQ, per germline. This CDR3 has 15 residues.